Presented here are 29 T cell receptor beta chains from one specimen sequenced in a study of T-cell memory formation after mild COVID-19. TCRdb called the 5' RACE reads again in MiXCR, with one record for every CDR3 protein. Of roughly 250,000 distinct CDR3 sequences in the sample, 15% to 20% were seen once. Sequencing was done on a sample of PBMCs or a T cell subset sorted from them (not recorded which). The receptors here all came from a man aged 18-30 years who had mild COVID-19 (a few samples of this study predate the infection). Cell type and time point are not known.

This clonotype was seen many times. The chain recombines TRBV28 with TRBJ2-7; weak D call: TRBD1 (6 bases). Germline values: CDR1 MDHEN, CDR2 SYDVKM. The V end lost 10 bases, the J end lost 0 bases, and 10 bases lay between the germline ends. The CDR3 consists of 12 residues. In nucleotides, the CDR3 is TGTGCCACCAGGGGCGTCTCCTACGAGCAGTACGTC. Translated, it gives CATRGVSYEQYV.

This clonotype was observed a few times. CDR3 residues: CSARDLDPRQTFYEQYV. CDR3 bases: TGCAGTGCTAGAGATCTGGACCCGAGACAGACCTTCTACGAGCAGTACGTC. The chain couples TRBV20-1 to TRBJ2-7; perhaps TRBD1 as D (5 bases). This CDR3 contains 17 residues. CDR1 is DFQATT, CDR2 SNEGSKA, per germline (reference sequence). Trimming took 0 bases from V and 3 from J, leaving 21 bases between them.

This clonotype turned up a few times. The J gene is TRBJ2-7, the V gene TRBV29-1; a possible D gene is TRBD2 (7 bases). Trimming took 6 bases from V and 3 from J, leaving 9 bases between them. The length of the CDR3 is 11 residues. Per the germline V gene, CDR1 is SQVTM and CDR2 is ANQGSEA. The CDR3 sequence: CSVGGLYEQYF. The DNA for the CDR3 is TGCAGCGTGGGGGGGCTCTACGAGCAGTACTTC.

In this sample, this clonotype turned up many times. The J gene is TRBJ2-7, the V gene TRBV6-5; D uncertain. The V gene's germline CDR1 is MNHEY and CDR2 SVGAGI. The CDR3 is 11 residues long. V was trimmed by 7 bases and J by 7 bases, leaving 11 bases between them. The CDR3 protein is CASTSAGEQYF. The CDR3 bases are TGTGCCAGCACCTCGGCCGGGGAGCAGTACTTC.

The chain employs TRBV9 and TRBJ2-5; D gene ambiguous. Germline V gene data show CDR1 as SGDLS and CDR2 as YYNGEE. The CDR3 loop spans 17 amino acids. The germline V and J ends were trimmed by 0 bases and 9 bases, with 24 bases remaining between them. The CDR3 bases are TGTGCCAGCAGCGTAGAGCCCACTGGTCTCCGGTTTGTGGCCCAGTACTTC. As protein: CASSVEPTGLRFVAQYF.

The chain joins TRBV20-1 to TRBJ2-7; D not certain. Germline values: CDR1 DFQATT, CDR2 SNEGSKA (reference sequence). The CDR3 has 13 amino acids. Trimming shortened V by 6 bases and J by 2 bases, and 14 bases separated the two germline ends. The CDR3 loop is CSAVNTETYEQYV. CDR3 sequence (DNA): TGCAGTGCCGTAAATACAGAAACCTACGAGCAGTACGTC.

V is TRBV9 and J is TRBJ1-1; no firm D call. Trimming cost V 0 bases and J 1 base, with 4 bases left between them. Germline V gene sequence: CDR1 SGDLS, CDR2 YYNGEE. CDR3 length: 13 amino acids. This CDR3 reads CASSVARNTEAFF. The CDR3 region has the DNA TGTGCCAGCAGCGTAGCTAGGAACACTGAAGCTTTCTTT.

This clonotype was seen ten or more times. This chain's CDR3 is CASRWDSGGQETQYF. In DNA form, the CDR3 reads TGTGCCAGCAGATGGGATTCGGGGGGGCAAGAGACCCAGTACTTC. The J gene is TRBJ2-5, the V gene TRBV7-6, with 8 bases that match TRBD2. V was pared by 6 bases and J by 2 bases, with 8 bases of the junction left unmatched. The CDR3 runs to 15 residues. Germline V gives CDR1 SGHVS, CDR2 FNYEAQ.

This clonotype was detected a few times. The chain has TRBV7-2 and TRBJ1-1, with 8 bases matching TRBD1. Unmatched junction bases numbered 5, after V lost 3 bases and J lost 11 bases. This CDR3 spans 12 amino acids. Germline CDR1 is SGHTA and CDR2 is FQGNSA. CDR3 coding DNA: TGTGCCAGCAGCTTCCCGACAGGGGAGGCTTTCTTT. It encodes CASSFPTGEAFF.

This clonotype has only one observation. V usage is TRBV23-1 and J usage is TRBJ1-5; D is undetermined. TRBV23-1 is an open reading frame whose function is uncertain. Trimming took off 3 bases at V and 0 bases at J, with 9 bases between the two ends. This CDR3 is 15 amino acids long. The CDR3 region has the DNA TGCGCCAGCAGTCAGACTGACGGTAGCAATCAGCCCCAGCATTTT. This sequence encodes CASSQTDGSNQPQHF.

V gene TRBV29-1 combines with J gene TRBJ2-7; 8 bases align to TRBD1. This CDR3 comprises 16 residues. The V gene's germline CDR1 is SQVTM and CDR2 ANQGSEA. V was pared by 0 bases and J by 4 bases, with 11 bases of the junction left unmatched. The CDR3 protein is CSVEDRGTGGRYEQYF. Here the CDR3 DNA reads TGCAGCGTTGAAGATCGAGGCACAGGGGGTCGGTACGAGCAGTACTTC.

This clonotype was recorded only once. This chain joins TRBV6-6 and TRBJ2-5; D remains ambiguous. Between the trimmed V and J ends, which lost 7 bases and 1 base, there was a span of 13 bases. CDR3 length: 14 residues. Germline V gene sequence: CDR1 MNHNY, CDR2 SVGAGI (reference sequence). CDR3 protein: CASIRSETQETQYF. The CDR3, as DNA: TGTGCCAGCATTAGATCTGAGACCCAAGAGACCCAGTACTTC.

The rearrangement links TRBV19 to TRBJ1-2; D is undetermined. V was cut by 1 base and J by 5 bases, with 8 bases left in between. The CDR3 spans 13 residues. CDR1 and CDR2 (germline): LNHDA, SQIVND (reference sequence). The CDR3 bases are TGTGCCAGTAGTATAGGAACGGGTTATGGCTACACCTTC. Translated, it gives CASSIGTGYGYTF.

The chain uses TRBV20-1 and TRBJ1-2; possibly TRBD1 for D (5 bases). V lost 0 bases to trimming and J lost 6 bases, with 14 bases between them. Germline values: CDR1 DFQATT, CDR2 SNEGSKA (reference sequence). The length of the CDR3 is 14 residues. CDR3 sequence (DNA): TGCAGTGCTAGAGATCGGCGCAGGGAAAATGGCTACACCTTC. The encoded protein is CSARDRRRENGYTF.

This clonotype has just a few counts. The DNA of the CDR3 is TGTGCCAGCAGCCTACCCCCGGGCCGCGACACTGAAGCTTTCTTT. Its protein product is CASSLPPGRDTEAFF. This chain links TRBV7-9 with TRBJ1-1, with no clear D. Trimming removed 5 bases at V and 3 bases at J, with 16 bases between. This CDR3 is 15 amino acids long. Germline V gene lookup returns CDR1 SEHNR and CDR2 FQNEAQ (reference sequence).

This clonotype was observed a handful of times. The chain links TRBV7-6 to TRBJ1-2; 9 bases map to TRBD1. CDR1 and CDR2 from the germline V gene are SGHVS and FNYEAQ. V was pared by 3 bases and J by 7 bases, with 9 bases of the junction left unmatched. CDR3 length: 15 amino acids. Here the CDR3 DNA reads TGTGCCAGCAGCTTGGACTGGACAGGGGCGTTTGGCTACACCTTC. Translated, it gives CASSLDWTGAFGYTF.

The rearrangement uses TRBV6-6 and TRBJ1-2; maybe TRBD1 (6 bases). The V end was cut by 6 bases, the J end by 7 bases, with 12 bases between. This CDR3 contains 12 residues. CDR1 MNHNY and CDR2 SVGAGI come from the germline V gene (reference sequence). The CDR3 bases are TGTGCCAGCAGCCCCTACAGGGCTGGCTACACCTTC. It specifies CASSPYRAGYTF.

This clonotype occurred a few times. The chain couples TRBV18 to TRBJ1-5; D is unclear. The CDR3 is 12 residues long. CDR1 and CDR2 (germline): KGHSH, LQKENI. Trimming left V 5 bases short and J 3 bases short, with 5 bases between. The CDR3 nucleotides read TGTGCCAGCTCAGGCGACAATCAGCCCCAGCATTTT. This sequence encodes CASSGDNQPQHF.

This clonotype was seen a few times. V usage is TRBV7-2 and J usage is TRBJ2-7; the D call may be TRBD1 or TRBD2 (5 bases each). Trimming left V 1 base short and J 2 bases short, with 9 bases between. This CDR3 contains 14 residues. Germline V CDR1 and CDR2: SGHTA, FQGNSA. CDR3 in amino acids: CASSLGDGAYEQYF. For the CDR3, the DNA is TGTGCCAGCAGCTTAGGGGACGGGGCCTACGAGCAGTACTTC.

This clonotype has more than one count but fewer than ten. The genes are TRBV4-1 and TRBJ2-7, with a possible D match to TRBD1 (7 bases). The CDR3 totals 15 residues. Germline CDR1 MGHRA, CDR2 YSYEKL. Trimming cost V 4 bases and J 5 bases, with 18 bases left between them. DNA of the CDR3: TGCGCCAGCAGCCGTCCATCATCAGGGGGGAACGAGCAGTACTTC. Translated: CASSRPSSGGNEQYF.

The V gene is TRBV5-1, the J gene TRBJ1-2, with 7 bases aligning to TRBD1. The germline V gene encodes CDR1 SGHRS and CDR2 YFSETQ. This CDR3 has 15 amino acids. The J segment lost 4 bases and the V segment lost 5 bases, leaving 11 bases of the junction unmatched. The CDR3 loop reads CASRPTGGGLYGYTF. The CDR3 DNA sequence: TGCGCCAGCAGACCGACAGGAGGGGGCCTCTATGGCTACACCTTC.

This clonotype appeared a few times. In DNA, the CDR3 is TGTGCCAGCAGCCCCGGGGCAGGGGTGTACTTC. Protein sequence: CASSPGAGVYF. This chain uses TRBV7-9 with TRBJ2-7, with D perhaps matching TRBD1 (6 bases). Germline V gives CDR1 SEHNR, CDR2 FQNEAQ (reference sequence). V lost 5 bases to trimming and J lost 12 bases, with 14 bases between them. The CDR3 is 11 amino acids.

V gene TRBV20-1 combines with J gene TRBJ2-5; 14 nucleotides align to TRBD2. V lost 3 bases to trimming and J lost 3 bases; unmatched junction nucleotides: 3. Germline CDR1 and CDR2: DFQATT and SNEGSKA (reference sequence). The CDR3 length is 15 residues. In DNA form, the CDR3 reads TGCAGTGCTAGCAGGACTAGCGGGGGGAAAGAGACCCAGTACTTC. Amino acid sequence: CSASRTSGGKETQYF.

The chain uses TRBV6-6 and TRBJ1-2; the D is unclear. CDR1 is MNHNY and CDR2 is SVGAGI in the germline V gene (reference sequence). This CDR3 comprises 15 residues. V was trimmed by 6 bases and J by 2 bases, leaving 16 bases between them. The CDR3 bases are TGTGCCAGCAGGACGACTACGCCCACAAACTATGGCTACACCTTC. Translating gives CASRTTTPTNYGYTF.

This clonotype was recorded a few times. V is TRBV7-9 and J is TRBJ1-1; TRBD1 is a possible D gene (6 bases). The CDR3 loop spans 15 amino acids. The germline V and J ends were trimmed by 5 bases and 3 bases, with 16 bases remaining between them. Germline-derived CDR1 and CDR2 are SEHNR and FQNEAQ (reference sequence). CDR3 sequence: CASSPGVPFYTEAFF. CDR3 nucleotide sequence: TGTGCCAGCAGCCCAGGGGTTCCCTTTTACACTGAAGCTTTCTTT.

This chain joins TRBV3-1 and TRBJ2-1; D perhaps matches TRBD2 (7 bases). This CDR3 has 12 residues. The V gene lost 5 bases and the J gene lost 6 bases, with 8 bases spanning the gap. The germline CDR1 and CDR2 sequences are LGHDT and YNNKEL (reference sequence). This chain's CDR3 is CASSGGANEQFF. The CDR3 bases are TGTGCCAGCAGCGGGGGGGCCAATGAGCAGTTCTTC.

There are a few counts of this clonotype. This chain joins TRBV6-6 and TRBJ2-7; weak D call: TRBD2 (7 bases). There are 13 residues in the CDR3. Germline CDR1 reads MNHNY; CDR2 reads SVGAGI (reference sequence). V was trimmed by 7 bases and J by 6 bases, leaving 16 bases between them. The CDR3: CASMVGAGVEQYV. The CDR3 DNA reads TGTGCCAGCATGGTGGGGGCGGGGGTCGAGCAGTACGTC.

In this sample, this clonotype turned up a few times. CDR3 amino acids: CASSFVAGNQETQYF. CDR3 DNA: TGTGCCAGCAGCTTTGTAGCGGGGAACCAAGAGACCCAGTACTTC. V usage is TRBV7-2 and J usage is TRBJ2-5, with 8 positions matching TRBD2. CDR3 length: 15 residues. From germline, CDR1 is SGHTA and CDR2 FQGNSA. V shed 3 bases and J 0 bases; nucleotides not matched to a gene: 3.

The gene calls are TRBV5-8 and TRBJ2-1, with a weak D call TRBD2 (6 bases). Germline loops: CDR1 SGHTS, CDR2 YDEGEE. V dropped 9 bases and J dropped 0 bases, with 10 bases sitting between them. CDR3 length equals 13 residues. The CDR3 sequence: CATGTYSYNEQFF. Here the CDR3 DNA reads TGTGCCACGGGGACTTACTCCTACAATGAGCAGTTCTTC.